This record covers a single T cell receptor beta chain. Its antigen is unknown. The sample comes from a study of post-analysis software for immune sequencing data. As for the study in general: Progressive-relapsing, secondary progressive and relapsing-remitting multiple sclerosis were among the disease courses included.

Findings and limits, study-wide: Compared against controls, patients with multiple sclerosis displayed significantly lower normalized Chao1 diversity. Samples made in the same batch grouped tightly together by F measure. In patients, four to six TRBV segments were more frequent than in controls, with TRBV5-6, TRBV5-1 and TRBV20-1 among them.

Unique molecular identifiers were carried by the TCR beta cDNA libraries. TCRdb passed the PCR reads through MiXCR, listing each CDR3 protein once. The sample lists a few hundred thousand distinct CDR3 sequences, approximately 38% occurring once. With 5 bases removed from V and 5 bases from J, the gap between germline ends came to 18 bases. This CDR3 is 14 amino acids long. Germline CDR1 and CDR2: DFQATT and SNEGSKA (reference sequence). The sequencing sample was made of blood. This chain joins TRBV20-1 and TRBJ1-1; possibly TRBD1 for D (6 bases). This sequence was found in a girl aged 5-17 years with multiple sclerosis. The CDR3 DNA is TGCAGTGCTCCCCTCGGGAGGGGGAGAACTGAAGCTTTCTTT. Residues: CSAPLGRGRTEAFF.